This TCR beta chain was found in a study of metastatic and nonmetastatic thyroid tumors (dated by TCRdb to 2020 to 2022). Describing the broader study: Repertoires from peripheral blood and from tumor or nodule tissue samples of malignant and benign thyroid patients were compared. Overall study outcomes, separate from this receptor: In both blood and tumor samples, malignant tumors were reported to have significantly higher TCR beta diversity than benign nodules.

On this clone itself: No cognate antigen has been identified for it. The sample holds no much larger clone one base away, and base qualities are not on file.

The CDR1 and CDR2 encoded by the germline V gene are KGHSH and LQKENI. The CDR3 measures 15 amino acids from cysteine to phenylalanine. This entry keeps only the CDR3 DNA: 45 bases, framed from base 1. Trimming takes 2 bases off V and 9 bases off J; junction bases not matched to a gene: 3. Receptors were amplified or captured by PCR. Data came from an Illumina HiSeq 4000. The TCR beta-chain CDR3 region of each patient was profiled by high-throughput sequencing. As for how the authors treated the data: CDR3 differences across clinicopathological groups were used to build a classifier for discriminating distant-metastatic papillary thyroid cancer patients. The Shannon index was used to assess repertoire diversity, and the Morisita-Horn index was used to assess tumor-blood repertoire similarity. The raw public data were reprocessed by TCRdb itself: fastp quality trimming at Q25, MiXCR clonotype calling, in-frame beta chains only. The V and J calls were determined by TCRdb, not by the authors. This sample gives roughly 23,000 clones in total; 23% of them show up just once. The ten largest make up roughly two thirds of the sample.

Before undergoing thyroid surgery, none of the patients had been given any kind of treatment. The study retrospectively analysed patient clinical samples collected from about 2012 to 2019 using T-cell receptor beta sequencing. Specimen: blood. In this chain, TRBV18 is recombined with TRBJ2-1, with TRBD2 identical over 14 junction bases. This receptor was obtained from a male donor with papillary thyroid cancer or a benign thyroid nodule (not recorded which). Some clones in this sample may be carry-over from other donors' samples. The CDR3 protein is CASSPIGLAGGEQFF. The bases read TGTGCCAGCTCACCAATAGGACTAGCGGGAGGTGAGCAGTTCTTC.